Listed below are T cell receptor beta chains from one sample, sequenced in a study of T-cell reconstitution after alpha-beta-depleted transplantation in children. TCRdb reprocessed the PCR reads via MiXCR and lists one record per CDR3 protein. The data hold around 960,000 distinct CDR3 sequences, with 25% to 35% observed a single time. The sequencing here drew on PBMCs, mostly from graft donor cells, taken 360 days after TCRalphabeta/CD19-depleted stem cell transplant. Receptor source: a boy under two years old who had a stem cell transplant for SCID, so the T cells may come from the graft donor. CDR3s include the opening cysteine and the closing phenylalanine or tryptophan. D genes are given only for firm matches. A clone size is listed for some rows: how often the clone was seen (once, few, many), or a class if it is expanded.

>TRBD1|.|TRBV15|TRBJ2-7
CATSRENRGSYEQYF
TGTGCCACCAGCAGAGAAAACAGGGGGTCGTACGAGCAGTACTTC
>.|few|TRBV6-5|TRBJ2-7
CASSYGSGWGPYEQYF
TGTGCCAGCAGTTACGGGTCAGGGTGGGGTCCCTACGAGCAGTACTTC
>TRBD1|.|TRBV20-1|TRBJ2-4
CSAGQGGLAKNIQYF
TGCAGTGCTGGACAGGGCGGGTTAGCCAAAAACATTCAGTACTTC
>TRBD2|.|TRBV3-1|TRBJ2-1
CASSHRLAGRLAEQFF
TGTGCCAGCAGCCACCGTCTAGCGGGCCGGCTGGCTGAGCAGTTCTTC
>.|.|TRBV15|TRBJ2-4
CATRRGVGGIQYF
TGTGCCACCAGACGAGGGGTAGGAGGCATTCAGTACTTC
>.|many|TRBV6-2/TRBV6-3|TRBJ2-1
CASSPRGREINF
TGTGCCAGCAGCCCCAGGGGACGGGAGATCAACTTC
>TRBD2|.|TRBV7-8|TRBJ2-5
CASSPMRAGGRETQYF
TGTGCCAGCAGCCCTATGAGGGCGGGGGGCCGCGAGACCCAGTACTTC
>.|.|TRBV30|TRBJ1-1
CAWSSSPNTEAFF
TGTGCCTGGAGCTCCAGCCCGAACACTGAAGCTTTCTTT
>TRBD1|few|TRBV10-3|TRBJ2-7
CAISELGTAYEQYF
TGTGCCATCAGTGAGTTGGGGACAGCATACGAGCAGTACTTC
>.|.|TRBV24-1|TRBJ2-7
CATSDLGDQGIGSYEQYF
TGTGCCACCAGTGATTTAGGCGATCAGGGAATCGGCTCCTACGAGCAGTACTTC
>.|.|TRBV7-6|TRBJ1-5
CASSLGLPDQPEHF
TGTGCCAGCAGCTTAGGGCTCCCGGATCAGCCCGAGCATTTT
>.|few|TRBV4-3|TRBJ2-1
CASSAGQNTYNEQFF
TGCGCCAGCAGTGCTGGGCAGAACACCTACAATGAGCAGTTCTTC
>.|.|TRBV10-3|TRBJ2-7
CAISEIGYEQYF
TGTGCCATCAGTGAGATTGGCTACGAGCAGTACTTC
>.|many|TRBV5-6|TRBJ2-1
CASSPQQASYNEQFF
TGTGCCAGCAGCCCCCAACAGGCTTCCTACAATGAGCAGTTCTTC
>.|few|TRBV20-1|TRBJ2-5
CSARTQGQETQYF
TGCAGTGCTAGAACGCAGGGTCAAGAGACCCAGTACTTC
>.|.|TRBV27|TRBJ2-6
CASSTTARFSGANVLTF
TGTGCCAGCAGTACGACAGCTCGGTTCTCTGGGGCCAACGTCCTGACTTTC
>.|.|TRBV5-1|TRBJ2-5
CASSLGWGHEETQYF
TGCGCCAGCAGCTTGGGGTGGGGACACGAAGAGACCCAGTACTTC